This paragraph reports one T cell receptor (beta chain). The CDR3 sequence is 12 residues long. CDR1 and CDR2 (germline): SQVTM, ANQGSEA. V was trimmed by 3 bases and J by 4 bases, leaving 7 bases between them. The data stem from a study of T cells in localized non-small cell lung cancer. Sequencing was performed with immunoSEQ multiplex PCR; in TCRdb, only in-frame clones are kept and a portion is missing. The data show about 61,000 clones, 70% to 90% seen once. This chain joins TRBV29-1 and TRBJ2-1; no reliable D call. The TCR sequence derives from a man between 35 and 75 years old with stage I squamous cell lung carcinoma. The starting material was peripheral blood, obtained before any cancer treatment. The CDR3 region has the DNA TGCAGCGTTGATGGCGGTTACAATGAGCAGTTCTTC. As protein: CSVDGGYNEQFF.